This T cell receptor (beta chain) comes out of a study of shared clonotypes between healthy human individuals. Notes on the study in general: About 5% of naive CD4 clonotypes were shared across a handful of donors.

A word on this clone: Its matching antigen is unknown.

Naive CD8 cells, CD45RO-negative and positively selected for CCR7, excluded terminally differentiated effector memory CD45RA+ cells. The table came from immunoSEQ multiplex PCR; TCRdb's copy has only in-frame clones and leaves some out. The top ten clones hold about 1.5% of a sample with roughly 2.1 million clones, approximately 94% of them seen once. Looked up from germline, CDR1 is MNHEY and CDR2 is SVGAGI. CDR3 length: 15 amino acids. Trimming took off 11 bases at V and 0 bases at J, with 19 bases between the two ends. The V call is TRBV6-5, the J call TRBJ1-1; D possibly corresponds to TRBD1 (6 bases). Source material: naive CD8+ T cells from PBMCs. The clonotype was recovered from a man aged 18 to 29 in good health. Some clones in this sample may be carry-over from other donors' samples. The CDR3 loop reads CAARRGGRLNTEAFF. The CDR3 DNA reads TGTGCCGCGCGCCGGGGGGGCAGATTGAACACTGAAGCTTTCTTT.